The T cell receptor (beta chain) described here comes from a study of graft-versus-host responses after intestinal transplantation. The wider study: Recipients underwent multivisceral, liver-intestinal, or isolated intestinal transplants. For about three years after anti-thymocyte globulin induction, all recipients took tacrolimus and steroids.

Assay used: immunoSEQ multiplex PCR; TCRdb lists only in-frame clones, some missing. The data contain tens of thousands of clones, about nine tenths of them singletons. Findings of the study overall: Some GvH clones were seen earlier in gut or blood, suggesting intestinal origin.

Concerning this clone: Its matching antigen is unknown.

Intraepithelial and lamina propria lymphocytes were isolated from graft specimens. The TCR originated in a human patient who received an intestinal transplant, so some T cells may come from the graft donor. Material: ileum tissue, obtained roughly 200 days after intestinal transplant.

Here the CDR3 DNA reads TGTGCCAGCAGCTTGGGGGGTCTGGGGAACATTCAGTACTTC. Its protein product is CASSLGGLGNIQYF. The chain joins TRBV5-5 to TRBJ2-4; D is undetermined. Germline V lookup: CDR1 SGHKS, CDR2 YYEKEE (reference sequence). V gave up 0 bases and J gave up 7 bases, with 11 bases separating them. CDR3 length: 14 residues.